This T cell receptor (beta chain) was found in a study of graft-versus-host responses after intestinal transplantation. Sequencing used immunoSEQ multiplex PCR; TCRdb keeps in-frame clones, though not all of them. The sample yields roughly 70,000 clones, roughly 92% seen once. V lost 2 bases and J 5 bases, leaving 6 bases between the germline ends. The CDR3 consists of 12 residues. The V gene's germline CDR1 is SEHNR and CDR2 FQNEAQ (reference sequence). The source of this sequence is a human patient who received an intestinal transplant, so some T cells may come from the graft donor. V gene TRBV7-9 combines with J gene TRBJ2-5; no clear D. The sequencing used bone marrow, collected almost 750 days after intestinal transplantation. In nucleotides, the CDR3 is TGTGCCAGCAGCTTAAATCGCGAGACCCAGTACTTC. It translates to CASSLNRETQYF.